This entry lists 3 T cell receptor beta chains sequenced from one sample in a study of blood T cell repertoires in COVID-19. TCRdb's table, derived via immunoSEQ multiplex PCR, lists solely in-frame clones and lacks some. The sample lists about 370,000 clones; about 90% were seen once. Sequencing used peripheral blood. The source of these receptors is a woman aged 25 to 39 with COVID-19, enrolled during active disease.

J is TRBJ2-1 and V is TRBV9, with 10 bases fitting TRBD2. The CDR3 contains 20 residues. Germline CDR1 reads SGDLS; CDR2 reads YYNGEE. V shed 1 base and J 5 bases; nucleotides not matched to a gene: 18. CDR3 in amino acids: CASSVQLAGKNDRPDNEQFF. The CDR3 DNA is TGTGCCAGCAGCGTACAACTAGCGGGGAAAAATGACCGGCCCGACAATGAGCAGTTCTTC.

The chain uses TRBV27 and TRBJ1-4, with TRBD1 identical over 8 bases. J gave up 6 bases and V 3 bases, and 3 bases lay outside the gene matches. The CDR3 has 14 amino acids. Germline CDR1 reads MNHEY; CDR2 reads SMNVEV (reference sequence). In DNA, the CDR3 is TGTGCCAGCAGTTTCGTACAGGGGGATGAAAAACTGTTTTTT. It specifies CASSFVQGDEKLFF. Combining the CDR3 with reference TRBV27 and TRBJ1-4 gives the whole variable domain EAQVTQNPRYLITVTGKKLTVTCSQNMNHEYMSWYRQDPGLGLRQIYYSMNVEVTDKGDVPEGYKVSRKEKRNFPLILESPSPNQTSLYFCASSFVQGDEKLFFGSGTQLSVL.

The chain is built from TRBV4-3 and TRBJ2-1; 13 bases agree with TRBD2. V lost 1 base and J lost 7; bases outside the gene matches: 7. The CDR3 has 17 amino acids. Germline CDR1 and CDR2: LGHNA and YSLEER. The CDR3 is CASSQVGTSGTKNEQFF. The CDR3, as DNA: TGCGCCAGCAGCCAAGTGGGGACTAGCGGGACAAAGAATGAGCAGTTCTTC.